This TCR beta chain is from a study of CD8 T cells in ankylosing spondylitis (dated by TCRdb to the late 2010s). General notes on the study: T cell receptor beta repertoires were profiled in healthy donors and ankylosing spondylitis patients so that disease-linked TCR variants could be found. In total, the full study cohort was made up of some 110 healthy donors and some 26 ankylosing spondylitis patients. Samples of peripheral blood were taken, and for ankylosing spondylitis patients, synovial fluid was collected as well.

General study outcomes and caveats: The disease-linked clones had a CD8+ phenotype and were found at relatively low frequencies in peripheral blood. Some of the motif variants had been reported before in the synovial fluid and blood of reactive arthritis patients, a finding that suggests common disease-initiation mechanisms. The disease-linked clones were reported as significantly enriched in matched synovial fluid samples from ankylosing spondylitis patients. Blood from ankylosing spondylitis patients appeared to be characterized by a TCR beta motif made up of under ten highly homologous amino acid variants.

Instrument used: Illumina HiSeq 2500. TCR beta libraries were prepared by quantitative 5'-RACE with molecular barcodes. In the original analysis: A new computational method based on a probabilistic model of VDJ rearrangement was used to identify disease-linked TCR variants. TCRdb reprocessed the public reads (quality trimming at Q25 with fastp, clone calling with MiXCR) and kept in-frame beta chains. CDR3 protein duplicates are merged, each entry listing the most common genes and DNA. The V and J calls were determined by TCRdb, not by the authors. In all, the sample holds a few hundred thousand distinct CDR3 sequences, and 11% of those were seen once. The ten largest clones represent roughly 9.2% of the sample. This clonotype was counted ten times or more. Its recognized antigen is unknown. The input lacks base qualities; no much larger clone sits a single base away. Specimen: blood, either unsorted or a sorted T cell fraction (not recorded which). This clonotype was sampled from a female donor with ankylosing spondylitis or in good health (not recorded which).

For the CDR3, the sequence is CASSPGGGSNQPQHF. The DNA sequence is as follows: TGTGCCAGCAGCCCAGGGGGGGGTAGCAATCAGCCCCAGCATTTT. The sequence joins TRBV27 to TRBJ1-5; a stretch of 7 junction bases matches TRBD1. CDR1 is given as MNHEY and CDR2 as SMNVEV, both from the germline V gene (reference sequence). The CDR3, cysteine through phenylalanine, is 15 amino acids long. Only CDR3 DNA is held: 45 bases, read in frame from base 1. V loses 6 bases at its end and J loses 0 bases; junction bases beyond the gene matches: 5.